One sample yielded the 3 T cell receptor beta chains listed below, sequenced in a study of shared clonotypes between healthy human individuals. Measured with immunoSEQ multiplex PCR; TCRdb has only the in-frame clones, and not every one. The data contain roughly 1 million clones, about 75% of them singletons. The specimen was memory CD4+ T cells sorted from blood. Subset here: CD45RA-negative fraction. The origin of the receptors is a man between 18 and 35 years old in good health.

The chain uses TRBV28 and TRBJ2-3; a weak D match, TRBD1 (5 bases). The CDR3 spans 14 residues. The germline V gene encodes CDR1 MDHEN and CDR2 SYDVKM. Between the trimmed V and J ends, which lost 5 bases and 0 bases, there was a span of 9 bases. CDR3 in amino acids: CASSPWGSTDTQYF. In nucleotides, the CDR3 is TGTGCCAGCAGTCCGTGGGGCAGCACAGATACGCAGTATTTT. Complete variable domain (other parts from reference TRBV28 and TRBJ2-3): DVKVTQSSRYLVKRTGEKVFLECVQDMDHENMFWYRQDPGLGLRLIYFSYDVKMKEKGDIPEGYSVSREKKERFSLILESASTNQTSMYLCASSPWGSTDTQYFGPGTRLTVL.

Concerning this clone itself: One end of the junction is discordant with germline, which a read error may explain. The chain employs TRBV10-2 and TRBJ1-2; no clear D gene. CDR1 and CDR2 (germline): WSHSY, SAAADI. The CDR3 consists of 13 residues. The CDR3 bases are TGCGCCAGCAGTGAGTCTACCTTTGGAGGTCCCCTCTTC. It translates to CASSESTFGGPLF.

The V call is TRBV5-1, the J call TRBJ1-6; TRBD1 matches 7 bases. Germline CDR1 is SGHRS and CDR2 is YFSETQ. J was trimmed by 7 bases and V by 1 base; bases with no gene match: 5. The CDR3 runs 15 residues. CDR3 nucleotides: TGCGCCAGCAGCTTGCAGGGGGGTTCGAATTCACCCCTCCACTTT. Residues: CASSLQGGSNSPLHF.